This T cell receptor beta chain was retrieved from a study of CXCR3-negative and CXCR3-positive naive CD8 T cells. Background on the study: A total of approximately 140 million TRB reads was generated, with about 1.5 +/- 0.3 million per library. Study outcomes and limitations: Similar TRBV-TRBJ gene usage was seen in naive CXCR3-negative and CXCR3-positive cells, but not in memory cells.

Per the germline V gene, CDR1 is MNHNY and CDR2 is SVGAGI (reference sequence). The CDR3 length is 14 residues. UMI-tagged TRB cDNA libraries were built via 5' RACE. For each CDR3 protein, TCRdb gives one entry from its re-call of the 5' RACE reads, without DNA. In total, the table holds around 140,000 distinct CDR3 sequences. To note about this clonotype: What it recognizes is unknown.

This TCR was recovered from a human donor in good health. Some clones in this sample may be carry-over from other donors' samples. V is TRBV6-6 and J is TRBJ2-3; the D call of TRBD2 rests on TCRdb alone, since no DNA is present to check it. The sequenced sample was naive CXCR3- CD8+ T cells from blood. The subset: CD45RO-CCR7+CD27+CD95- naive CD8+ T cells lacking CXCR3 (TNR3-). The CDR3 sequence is CASSLAGASDTQYF.